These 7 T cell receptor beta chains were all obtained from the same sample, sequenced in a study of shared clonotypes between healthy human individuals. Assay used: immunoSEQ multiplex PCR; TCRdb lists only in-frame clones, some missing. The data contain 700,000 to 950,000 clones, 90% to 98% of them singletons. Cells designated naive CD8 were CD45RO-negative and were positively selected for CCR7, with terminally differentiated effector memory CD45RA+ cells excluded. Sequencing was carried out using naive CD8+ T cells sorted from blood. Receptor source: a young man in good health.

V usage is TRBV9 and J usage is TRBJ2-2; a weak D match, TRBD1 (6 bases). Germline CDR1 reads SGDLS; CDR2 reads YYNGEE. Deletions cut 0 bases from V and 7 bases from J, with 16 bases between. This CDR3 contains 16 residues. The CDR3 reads CASSVDRGTIGGELFF. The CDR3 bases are TGTGCCAGCAGCGTAGATCGTGGGACAATCGGCGGGGAGCTGTTTTTT.

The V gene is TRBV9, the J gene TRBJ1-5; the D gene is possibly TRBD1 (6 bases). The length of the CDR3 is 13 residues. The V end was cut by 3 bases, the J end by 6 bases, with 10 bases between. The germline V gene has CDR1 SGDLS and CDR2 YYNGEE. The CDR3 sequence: CASSGTEGQPQHF. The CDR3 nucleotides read TGTGCCAGCAGCGGGACAGAGGGTCAGCCCCAGCATTTT.

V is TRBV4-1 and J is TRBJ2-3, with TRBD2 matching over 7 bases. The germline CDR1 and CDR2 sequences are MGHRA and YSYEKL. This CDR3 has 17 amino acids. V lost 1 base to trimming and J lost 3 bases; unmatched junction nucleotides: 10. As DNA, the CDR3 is TGCGCCAGCAGCCAAGTTGCAGGGACGGGGGGAACAGATACGCAGTATTTT. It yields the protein CASSQVAGTGGTDTQYF.

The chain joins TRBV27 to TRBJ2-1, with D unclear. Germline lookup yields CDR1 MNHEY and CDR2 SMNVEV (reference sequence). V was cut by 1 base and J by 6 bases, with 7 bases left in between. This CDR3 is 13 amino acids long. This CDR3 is CASSLLFGNEQFF. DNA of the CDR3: TGTGCCAGCAGTTTATTATTTGGCAATGAGCAGTTCTTC.

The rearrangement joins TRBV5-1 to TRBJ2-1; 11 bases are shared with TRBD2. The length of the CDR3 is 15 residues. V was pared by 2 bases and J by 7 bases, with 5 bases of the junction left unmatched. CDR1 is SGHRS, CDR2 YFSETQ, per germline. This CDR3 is CASSFQLAGANEQFF. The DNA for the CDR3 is TGCGCCAGCAGCTTTCAACTAGCGGGAGCGAATGAGCAGTTCTTC.

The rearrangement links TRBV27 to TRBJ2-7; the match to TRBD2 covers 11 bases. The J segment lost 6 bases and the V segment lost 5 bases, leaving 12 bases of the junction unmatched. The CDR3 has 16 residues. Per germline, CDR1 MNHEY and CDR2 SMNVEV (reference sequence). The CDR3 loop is CASSLAGGVGGREQYF. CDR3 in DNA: TGTGCCAGCAGTCTAGCGGGAGGTGTAGGGGGTCGCGAGCAGTACTTC.

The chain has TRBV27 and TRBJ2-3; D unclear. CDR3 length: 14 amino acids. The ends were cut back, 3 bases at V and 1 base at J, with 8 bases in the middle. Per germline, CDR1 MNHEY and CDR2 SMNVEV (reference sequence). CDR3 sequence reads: CASSFWRGTDTQYF. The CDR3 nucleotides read TGTGCCAGCAGTTTCTGGAGAGGCACAGATACGCAGTATTTT.